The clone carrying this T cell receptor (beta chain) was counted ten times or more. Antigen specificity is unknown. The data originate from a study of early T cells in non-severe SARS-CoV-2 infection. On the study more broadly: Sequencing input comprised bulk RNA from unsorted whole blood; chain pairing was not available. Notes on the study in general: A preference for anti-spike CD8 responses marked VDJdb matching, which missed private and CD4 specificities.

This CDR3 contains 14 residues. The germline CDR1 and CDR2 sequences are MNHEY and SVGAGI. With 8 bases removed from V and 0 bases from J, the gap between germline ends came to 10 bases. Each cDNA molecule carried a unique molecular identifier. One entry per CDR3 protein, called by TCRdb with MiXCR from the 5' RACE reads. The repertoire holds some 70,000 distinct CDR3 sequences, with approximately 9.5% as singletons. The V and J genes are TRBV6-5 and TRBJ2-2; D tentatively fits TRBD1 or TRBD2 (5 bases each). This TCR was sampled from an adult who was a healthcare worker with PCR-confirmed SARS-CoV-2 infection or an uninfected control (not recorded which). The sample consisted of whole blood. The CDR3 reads CASYGASNTGELFF. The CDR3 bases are TGTGCCAGCTACGGGGCTTCGAACACCGGGGAGCTGTTTTTT.